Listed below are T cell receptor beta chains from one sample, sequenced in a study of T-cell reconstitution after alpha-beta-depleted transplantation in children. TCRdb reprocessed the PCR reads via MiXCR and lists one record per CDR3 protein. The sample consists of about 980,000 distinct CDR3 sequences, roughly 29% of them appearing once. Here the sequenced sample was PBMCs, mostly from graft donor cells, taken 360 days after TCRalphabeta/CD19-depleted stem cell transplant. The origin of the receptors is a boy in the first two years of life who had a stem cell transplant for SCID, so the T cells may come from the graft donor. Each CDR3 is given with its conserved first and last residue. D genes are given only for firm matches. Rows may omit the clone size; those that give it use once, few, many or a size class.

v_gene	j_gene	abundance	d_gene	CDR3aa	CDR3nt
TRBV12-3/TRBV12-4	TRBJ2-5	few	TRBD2	CASSFGSGGPWTQYF	TGTGCCAGCAGTTTTGGTAGCGGGGGCCCGTGGACCCAGTACTTC
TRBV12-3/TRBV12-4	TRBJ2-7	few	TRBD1	CASSVNRGAYEQYF	TGTGCCAGCAGTGTAAACAGGGGTGCCTACGAGCAGTACTTC
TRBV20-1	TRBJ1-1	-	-	CSARQLQIMNTEAFF	TGCAGTGCTAGACAACTACAGATTATGAACACTGAAGCTTTCTTT
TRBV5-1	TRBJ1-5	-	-	CASSLQQGGQPQHF	TGCGCCAGCAGCTTGCAACAGGGTGGTCAGCCCCAGCATTTT
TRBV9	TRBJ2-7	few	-	CASSSTRGNEQYF	TGTGCCAGCAGCTCCACCAGGGGAAACGAGCAGTACTTC
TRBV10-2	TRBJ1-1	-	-	CASSVQGGTEAFF	TGCGCCAGCAGTGTGCAAGGGGGCACTGAAGCTTTCTTT
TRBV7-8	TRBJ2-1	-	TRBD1	CASSLATGEVYNEQFF	TGTGCCAGCAGCTTAGCGACAGGGGAAGTGTACAATGAGCAGTTCTTC
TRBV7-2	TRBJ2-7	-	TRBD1	CASSLHRGYEQYF	TGTGCCAGCAGCTTACACAGGGGTTACGAGCAGTACTTC
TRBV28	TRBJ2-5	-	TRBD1	CASSAWTGGQESQYF	TGTGCCAGCAGCGCCTGGACAGGCGGACAAGAGTCCCAGTACTTC
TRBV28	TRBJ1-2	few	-	CASSYSRGSVNYGYTF	TGTGCCAGCAGCTATAGTCGAGGGTCCGTTAACTATGGCTACACCTTC
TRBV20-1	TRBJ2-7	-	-	CSARDSHSSYEQYF	TGCAGTGCTAGAGATTCGCACAGCTCCTACGAGCAGTACTTC
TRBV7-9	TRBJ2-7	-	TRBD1	CASSTGQGAREQYF	TGTGCCAGCAGCACAGGACAGGGGGCGCGGGAGCAGTACTTC
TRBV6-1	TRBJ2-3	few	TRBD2	CASIRLAGGRITDTQYF	TGTGCCAGCATACGACTAGCGGGGGGCCGGATCACAGATACGCAGTATTTT
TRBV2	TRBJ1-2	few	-	CASNGSPTVYGYTF	TGTGCCAGCAACGGGTCACCCACGGTCTATGGCTACACCTTC
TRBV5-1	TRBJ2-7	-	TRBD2	CASSPSAGGFYEQYF	TGCGCCAGCAGCCCTAGTGCGGGGGGCTTCTACGAGCAGTACTTC
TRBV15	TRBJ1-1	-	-	CAPFRATEAFF	TGTGCCCCTTTCAGGGCCACTGAAGCTTTCTTT
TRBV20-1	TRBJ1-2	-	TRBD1	CSARVTGGYGYTF	TGCAGTGCTAGGGTGACAGGGGGCTATGGCTACACCTTC
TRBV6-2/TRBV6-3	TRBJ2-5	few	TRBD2	CASSYSKRGGGAQETQYF	TGTGCCAGCAGTTACTCGAAACGTGGCGGGGGTGCTCAAGAGACCCAGTACTTC
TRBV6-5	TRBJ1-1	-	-	CASSYGLVGTEAFF	TGTGCCAGCAGTTACGGCCTCGTGGGCACTGAAGCTTTCTTT
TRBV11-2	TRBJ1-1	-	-	CASSLALETMNTEAFF	TGTGCCAGCAGCTTAGCACTAGAGACCATGAACACTGAAGCTTTCTTT
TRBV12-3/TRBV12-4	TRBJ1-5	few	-	CASSLSRGEGQPQHF	TGTGCCAGCAGTCTGTCGAGGGGGGAGGGTCAGCCCCAGCATTTT
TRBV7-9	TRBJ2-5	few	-	CASSLVSPTQYF	TGTGCCAGCAGCTTAGTTTCACCGACCCAGTACTTC
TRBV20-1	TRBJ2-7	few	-	CSARGNGPPYEQYF	TGCAGTGCTAGAGGAAACGGGCCCCCCTACGAGCAGTACTTC
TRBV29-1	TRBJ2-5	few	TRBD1	CSVEQGAQETQYF	TGCAGCGTTGAACAGGGGGCCCAAGAGACCCAGTACTTC
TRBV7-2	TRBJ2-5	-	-	CASSAHLVRETQYF	TGTGCCAGCAGCGCACACTTGGTGCGGGAGACCCAGTACTTC
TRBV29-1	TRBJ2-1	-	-	CSATGFRRNEQFF	TGCAGCGCGACGGGTTTCCGGCGGAATGAGCAGTTCTTC
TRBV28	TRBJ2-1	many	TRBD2	CASSYPLAGGYNEQFF	TGTGCCAGCAGCTACCCCCTAGCGGGGGGATACAATGAGCAGTTCTTC
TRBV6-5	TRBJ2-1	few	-	CASSYSVGGSYNEQFF	TGTGCCAGCAGTTACTCCGTCGGGGGCTCCTACAATGAGCAGTTCTTC
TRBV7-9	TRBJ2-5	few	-	CASSLGYRDAVETQYF	TGTGCCAGCAGCTTAGGTTATAGGGACGCGGTGGAGACCCAGTACTTC
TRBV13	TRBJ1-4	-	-	CASSHGQPVEEKLFF	TGTGCCAGCAGCCATGGACAGCCTGTGGAAGAAAAACTGTTTTTT
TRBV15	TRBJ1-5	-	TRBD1	CATSRRLQGRGSGQPQHF	TGTGCCACCAGCAGAAGACTACAGGGGAGAGGGTCGGGACAGCCCCAGCATTTT
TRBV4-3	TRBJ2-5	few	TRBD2	CASSQDVGGALETQYF	TGCGCCAGCAGCCAAGATGTCGGGGGGGCACTAGAGACCCAGTACTTC
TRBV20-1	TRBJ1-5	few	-	CSAFTSEPDQPQHF	TGCAGTGCCTTCACGTCCGAACCGGATCAGCCCCAGCATTTT
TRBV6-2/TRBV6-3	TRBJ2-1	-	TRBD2	CASSYRAGLPYNEQFF	TGTGCCAGCAGTTATCGAGCGGGACTGCCCTACAATGAGCAGTTCTTC
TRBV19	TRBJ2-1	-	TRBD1	CASGETGTGIYEQFF	TGTGCCAGCGGGGAAACCGGGACAGGGATCTATGAGCAGTTCTTC
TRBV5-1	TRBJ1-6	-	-	CASSYNSPLHF	TGCGCCAGCAGTTATAATTCACCCCTCCACTTT
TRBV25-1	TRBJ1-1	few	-	CASSPFGGRLTEAFF	TGTGCCAGCAGTCCATTCGGGGGCCGTTTAACTGAAGCTTTCTTT
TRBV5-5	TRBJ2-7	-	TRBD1	CASSLGGGQGNFLYEQYF	TGTGCCAGCAGCTTGGGGGGGGGACAGGGAAACTTCCTCTACGAGCAGTACTTC
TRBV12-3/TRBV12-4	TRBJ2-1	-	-	CASSLYGGPFF	TGTGCCAGCAGTTTATACGGAGGGCCGTTCTTC
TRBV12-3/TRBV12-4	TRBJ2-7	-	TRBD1	CASSAGTGVDEQYF	TGTGCCAGCAGTGCCGGGACAGGGGTAGACGAGCAGTACTTC
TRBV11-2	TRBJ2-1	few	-	CASSYPMTGGQFF	TGTGCCAGCAGCTACCCCATGACCGGAGGGCAGTTCTTC
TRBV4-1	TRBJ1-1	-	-	CASSRRLNTEAFF	TGCGCCAGCAGCAGACGGTTGAACACTGAAGCTTTCTTT
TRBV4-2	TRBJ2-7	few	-	CASSQEVGQISYEQYF	TGTGCCAGCAGCCAAGAAGTGGGGCAGATCTCCTACGAGCAGTACTTC
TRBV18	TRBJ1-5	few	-	CASSPVSSNQPQHF	TGTGCCAGCTCACCGGTCTCAAGCAATCAGCCCCAGCATTTT
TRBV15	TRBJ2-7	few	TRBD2	CATSRDPGLAGGYEQYF	TGTGCCACCAGCAGAGACCCCGGACTAGCGGGGGGTTACGAGCAGTACTTC
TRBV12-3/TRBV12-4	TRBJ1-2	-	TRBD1	CASSPDRVIGYTF	TGTGCCAGCAGTCCAGACAGGGTGATCGGCTACACCTTC
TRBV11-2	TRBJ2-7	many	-	CASSRRVSPYEQYF	TGTGCCAGCAGCCGACGGGTATCCCCCTACGAGCAGTACTTC
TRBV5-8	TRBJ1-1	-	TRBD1	CASRRGQLNTEAFF	TGTGCCAGCAGACGGGGACAGCTGAACACTGAAGCTTTCTTT
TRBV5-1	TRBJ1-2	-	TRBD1	CASGLRDSYGYTF	TGCGCCAGCGGTTTGAGGGACAGCTATGGCTACACCTTC
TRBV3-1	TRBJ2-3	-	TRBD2	CASSQDLAGFPDTQYF	TGTGCCAGCAGCCAAGACCTAGCGGGGTTCCCAGATACGCAGTATTTT
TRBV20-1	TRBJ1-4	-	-	CSARDGVNEKLFF	TGCAGTGCGCGTGACGGGGTGAATGAAAAACTGTTTTTT
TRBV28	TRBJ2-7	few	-	CASSFPGSEQYF	TGTGCCAGCAGTTTCCCGGGGAGCGAGCAGTACTTC
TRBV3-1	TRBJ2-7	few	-	CASSQGGRVREQYF	TGTGCCAGCAGCCAAGGCGGTAGGGTCCGAGAGCAGTACTTC
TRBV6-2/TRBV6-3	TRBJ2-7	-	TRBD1	CASTIDGGQVREQYF	TGTGCCAGCACAATCGATGGAGGACAGGTGCGCGAGCAGTACTTC
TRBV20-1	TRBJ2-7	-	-	CSGQGNNEQYF	TGCAGTGGGCAGGGGAATAACGAGCAGTACTTC